The rows below give T cell receptor beta chains drawn from one sample of a study of blood T cell repertoires in COVID-19. Only in-frame clones appear in the TCRdb table, and some are missing; sequencing was by immunoSEQ multiplex PCR. This sample has 350,000 to 500,000 clones, with around 90% found just once. The specimen was peripheral blood. The receptors originated from a man aged 18 to 30 with COVID-19, enrolled during active disease. Each CDR3 is given with its conserved first and last residue. D genes are given only for firm matches. Clone size, where shown, is once, few, many, or a class for clones that have expanded.

cdr3_aa,cdr3_nt,j_call,clone_size,v_call,cdr3_length,d_call
CASHNRNSPLHF,TGCGCCAGCCACAACAGGAATTCACCCCTCCACTTT,TRBJ1-6,.,TRBV5-1,12,.
CASRTSVRETQYF,TGCGCCAGCAGGACTAGCGTAAGAGAGACCCAGTACTTC,TRBJ2-5,.,TRBV5-1,13,TRBD2
CASSSSGRTDTQYF,TGTGCCAGCAGTTCTAGCGGACGCACAGATACGCAGTATTTT,TRBJ2-3,.,TRBV2,14,TRBD2
CASSIDRWNTEAFF,TGTGCCAGTAGTATTGACAGGTGGAACACTGAAGCTTTCTTT,TRBJ1-1,.,TRBV19,14,.
CASSELGGGLTDTQYF,TGTGCCAGCAGTGAACTGGGGGGGGGCCTCACAGATACGCAGTATTTT,TRBJ2-3,.,TRBV2,16,.
CASSAAGQGSTDTQYF,TGTGCCAGTAGTGCAGCGGGACAGGGCAGCACAGATACGCAGTATTTT,TRBJ2-3,.,TRBV19,16,TRBD1
CASSLDGSGRQETQYF,TGCGCCAGCAGCTTGGATGGTAGCGGGAGACAAGAGACCCAGTACTTC,TRBJ2-5,.,TRBV5-1,16,TRBD2
CASRVMRQGPYGYTF,TGTGCCAGCCGGGTTATGCGCCAGGGCCCCTATGGCTACACCTTC,TRBJ1-2,.,TRBV2,15,.
CASSLGREGTDTQYF,TGTGCCAGCAGCTTAGGCAGGGAAGGCACAGATACGCAGTATTTT,TRBJ2-3,.,TRBV7-8,15,.
CASRTPTGDEQFF,TGCGCCAGCAGAACCCCCACCGGGGATGAGCAGTTCTTC,TRBJ2-1,.,TRBV23-1,13,.
CASSHAGTGGLVYQETQYF,TGCGCCAGCAGCCACGCCGGGACAGGGGGCTTGGTGTACCAAGAGACCCAGTACTTC,TRBJ2-5,.,TRBV4-1,19,TRBD1
CASSPSSGRSSYEQYF,TGTGCCAGCAGTCCCTCTAGCGGGAGGTCATCCTACGAGCAGTACTTC,TRBJ2-7,few,TRBV5-4,16,TRBD2
CASSAQGRAEAFF,TGTGCCAGCAGCGCACAGGGGCGGGCTGAAGCTTTCTTT,TRBJ1-1,.,TRBV25-1,13,TRBD1
CASSHSDREQYEQYF,TGCGCCAGCAGCCACTCGGACAGGGAGCAGTACGAGCAGTACTTC,TRBJ2-7,.,TRBV4-1,15,TRBD1
CASSQGVGQALNTEAFF,TGCGCCAGCAGCCAAGGGGTGGGACAGGCGTTGAACACTGAAGCTTTCTTT,TRBJ1-1,once,TRBV4-1,17,TRBD1
CASSVGATGDNEQFF,TGTGCCAGCAGCGTGGGGGCTACAGGAGACAATGAGCAGTTCTTC,TRBJ2-1,.,TRBV9,15,.
CASSVTGENQPQHF,TGCGCCAGCAGTGTGACAGGTGAAAATCAGCCCCAGCATTTT,TRBJ1-5,once,TRBV10-2,14,.